This T cell receptor (beta chain) originates from a study of T cells in Graves' hyperthyroidism and ophthalmopathy. General study results and limits: The majority of expanded thyroid clonotypes above 0.001 also appeared in blood.

Amplified TCR beta CDR3 regions derived from RNA transcripts. The HTBI primer set was used in a first-round RT-PCR of the TCR CDR3. Using its own MiXCR run on the multiplex PCR reads, TCRdb lists one record per CDR3 protein. The profile shows 160,000 or so distinct CDR3 sequences, over 8% of them singletons. Diagnoses rested on clinical symptoms, serum thyroxine and TRAb, thyroid ultrasound and orbital computed tomography. This clonotype was seen ten or more times. The antigen is not known. CDR1 is MNHNS, CDR2 SASEGT, per germline. This CDR3 is 14 amino acids long. With V trimmed by 4 bases and J by 6 bases, 4 bases remained unmatched.

V usage is TRBV6-1 and J usage is TRBJ1-3; 9 bases align to TRBD1. The sequenced sample consisted of blood. The receptor was isolated from a young woman with Graves' hyperthyroidism that later progressed to Graves' ophthalmopathy. CDR3 sequence (DNA): TGTGCCAGCAGTGCCGGGACAGGGATAAACACCATATATTTT. It is translated as CASSAGTGINTIYF.